Listed here are 9 T cell receptor beta chains from one sample, sequenced in a study of blood T cell repertoires in COVID-19. The table came from immunoSEQ multiplex PCR; TCRdb's copy has only in-frame clones and leaves some out. The data show more than 80,000 clones, 85% to 90% seen once. The sequencing sample was made of peripheral blood. These receptors all come from a human donor with active COVID-19. The donor label of this sample is uncertain.

The gene calls are TRBV19 and TRBJ1-2, with D perhaps TRBD1 (5 bases). CDR1 is LNHDA, CDR2 SQIVND, per germline (reference sequence). The V gene lost 3 bases and the J gene lost 8 bases, with 16 bases spanning the gap. CDR3 length: 14 residues. Here the CDR3 DNA reads TGTGCCAGTAGTATGGGGACTTCCCGGCGAGGCTACACCTTC. Amino acids: CASSMGTSRRGYTF.

This clone has a single count. This chain connects TRBV1 to TRBJ2-1; the table gives TRBD2 as D, unverified against the DNA. TRBV1 counts as a pseudogene. The CDR3 length is 18 residues. This CDR3 reads CTSSPPPPPGGAYNEQFF. For the CDR3, the DNA is TGCACCAGCAGCCCCCCTCCCCCCCCCGGGGGGGCCTACAATGAGCAGTTCTTC.

The chain carries TRBV5-1 and TRBJ2-2; D possibly corresponds to TRBD1 (6 bases). The CDR3 spans 15 residues. Trimming left V 2 bases short and J 2 bases short, with 10 bases between. In germline, CDR1 is SGHRS, CDR2 YFSETQ. CDR3 bases: TGCGCCAGCAGCTTAAACAGGGCAAACACCGGGGAGCTGTTTTTT. This sequence encodes CASSLNRANTGELFF.

The chain recombines TRBV10-3 with TRBJ2-5; 7 nucleotides match TRBD1. J lost 4 bases, V lost 6 bases, and 14 bases had no gene match. Germline V CDR1 and CDR2: ENHRY, SYGVKD. The CDR3 is made up of 16 amino acids. In DNA, the CDR3 is TGTGCCATCAGGGATATAGACACAGGGGACGTAGAGACCCAGTACTTC. Translation: CAIRDIDTGDVETQYF.

This rearrangement joins TRBV4-1 to TRBJ1-3, with 7 bases matching TRBD1. The germline gives CDR1 MGHRA, CDR2 YSYEKL. This CDR3 contains 16 residues. Trimming took 0 bases from V and 8 from J; bases not matched to a gene: 10. CDR3 protein: CASSQDTRRQGYTIYF. The CDR3 nucleotides are TGCGCCAGCAGCCAAGACACCCGGAGACAGGGATACACCATATATTTT.

This chain joins TRBV18 and TRBJ1-2, with TRBD1 as a possible D gene (6 bases). The length of the CDR3 is 16 residues. Germline V gene lookup returns CDR1 KGHSH and CDR2 LQKENI. Deletions cut 4 bases from V and 0 bases from J, with 15 bases between. Here the CDR3 reads CASSQFVGGTNYGYTF. The DNA of the CDR3 is TGTGCCAGCTCACAATTCGTAGGGGGAACTAACTATGGCTACACCTTC.

This chain uses TRBV18 with TRBJ1-2; D possibly corresponds to TRBD1 (6 bases). CDR3 length: 15 residues. The germline V gene has CDR1 KGHSH and CDR2 LQKENI. Trimming took off 3 bases at V and 0 bases at J, with 11 bases between the two ends. The CDR3 loop is CASSPLQGTNYGYTF. CDR3 in DNA: TGTGCCAGCTCACCTCTGCAGGGGACTAACTATGGCTACACCTTC.

V gene TRBV7-2 combines with J gene TRBJ1-6, with D hard to call. The CDR3 length is 16 residues. Germline V gene lookup returns CDR1 SGHTA and CDR2 FQGNSA. V was pared by 3 bases and J by 0 bases, with 9 bases between. DNA of the CDR3: TGTGCCAGCAGCTTTCAGGCACGCTCCTATAATTCACCCCTCCACTTT. Translating it yields CASSFQARSYNSPLHF.

The V gene is TRBV5-6, the J gene TRBJ1-5; perhaps TRBD1 as D (6 bases). CDR1 and CDR2 from the germline V gene are SGHDT and YYEEEE. CDR3 length equals 16 residues. Deletions cut 2 bases from V and 0 bases from J, with 12 bases between. As DNA, the CDR3 is TGTGCCAGCAGCTTAAGGGGACATTATAGCAATCAGCCCCAGCATTTT. It yields the protein CASSLRGHYSNQPQHF.